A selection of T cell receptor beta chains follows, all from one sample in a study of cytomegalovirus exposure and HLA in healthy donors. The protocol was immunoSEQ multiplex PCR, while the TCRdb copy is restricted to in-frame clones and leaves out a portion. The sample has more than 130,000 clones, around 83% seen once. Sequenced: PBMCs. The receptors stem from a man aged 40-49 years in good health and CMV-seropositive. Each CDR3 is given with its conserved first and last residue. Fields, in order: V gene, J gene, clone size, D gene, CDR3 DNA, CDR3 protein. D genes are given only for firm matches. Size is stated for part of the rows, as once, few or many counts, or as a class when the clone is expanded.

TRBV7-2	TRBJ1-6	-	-	TGTGCCAGCAGCTTAAAGCTCTCCACCGATAATTCACCCCTCCACTTT	CASSLKLSTDNSPLHF
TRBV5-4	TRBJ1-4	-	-	TGTGCCAGCAGCTTGGCCGGGCGGGGTAGAGGGAATGAAAAACTGTTTTTT	CASSLAGRGRGNEKLFF
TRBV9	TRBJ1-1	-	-	TGTGCCAGCAGCGAAACAGGGTCCATGAACACTGAAGCTTCCTTT	CASSETGSMNTEASF
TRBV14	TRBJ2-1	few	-	TGTGCCAGCAGTCCCCGCGGAGGCATCAATGAGCAGTTCTTC	CASSPRGGINEQFF
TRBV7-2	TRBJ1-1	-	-	TGTGCCAGCAGCTCTTCGGACTGGGGTAACACTGAAGCTTTCTTT	CASSSSDWGNTEAFF
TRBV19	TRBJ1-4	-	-	TGTGCCAGTAGTACACAGGGCTTCTATGAAAAACTGTTTTTT	CASSTQGFYEKLFF
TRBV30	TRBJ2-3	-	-	TGTGCCTGGAGCAACAGGGCGTCTAGCACAGATACGCAGTATTTT	CAWSNRASSTDTQYF
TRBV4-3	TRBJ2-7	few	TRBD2	TGCGCCAGCAGCCAAGATGCGGGGGGGACCTGGGAGCAGTACTTC	CASSQDAGGTWEQYF
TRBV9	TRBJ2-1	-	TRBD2	TGTGCCAGCAGCGTAGTTGGGGGCCAGCGGGGGAATGAGCAGTTCTTC	CASSVVGGQRGNEQFF
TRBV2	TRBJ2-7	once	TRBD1	TGTGCCAGCAGCGTTCTAGGGACAGCCGCCGAGCAGTACTTC	CASSVLGTAAEQYF
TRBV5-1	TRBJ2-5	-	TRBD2	TGCGCCAGCAGCTCTACCGGGACTAGCGGGGAGACCCAGTACTTC	CASSSTGTSGETQYF
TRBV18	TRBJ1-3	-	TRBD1	TGTGCCAGCTCACCCCCAGATCTTCAGGGGGCTGGAAACACCATATATTTT	CASSPPDLQGAGNTIYF
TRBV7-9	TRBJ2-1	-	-	TGTGCCAGCAGCTTAGTAGGAGGGGGGGCTGGGGAGCAGTTCTTC	CASSLVGGGAGEQFF
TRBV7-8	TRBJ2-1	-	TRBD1	TGTGCCAGCAGCTTTGACAGGGCCAACACCTACAATGAGCAGTTCTTC	CASSFDRANTYNEQFF
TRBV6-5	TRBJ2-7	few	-	TGTGCCAGCAGTTACGATTACAGGGCTTACGAGCAGTACTTC	CASSYDYRAYEQYF
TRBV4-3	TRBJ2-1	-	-	TGCGCCAGCAGCCAATTATATTTGACAGGCGGGTACAATGAGCAGTTCTTC	CASSQLYLTGGYNEQFF
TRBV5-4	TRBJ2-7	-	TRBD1	TGTGCCAGCAGCCTGGGACAGGGGAGGTACGAGCAGTACTTC	CASSLGQGRYEQYF
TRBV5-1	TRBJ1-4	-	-	TGCGCCAGCAGCTTGGCCCCCAGCGGTGAAAAACTGTTTTTT	CASSLAPSGEKLFF
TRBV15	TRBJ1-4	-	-	TGTGCCACCAGCAGAGATGCGGGAGCAACTAATGAAAAACTGTTTTTT	CATSRDAGATNEKLFF
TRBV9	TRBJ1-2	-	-	TGTGCCAGCAGCACTCACGGGGTAGATGGGTATGGCTACACCTTC	CASSTHGVDGYGYTF
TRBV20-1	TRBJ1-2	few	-	TGCAGTGCTTCAACTCGGTGTGGCTACACCTTC	CSASTRCGYTF
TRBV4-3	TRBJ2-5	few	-	TGCGCCAGCAGCCTTCAAACGGGGGGCTACGAGACCCAGTACTTC	CASSLQTGGYETQYF
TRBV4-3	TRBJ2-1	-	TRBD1	TGCGCCAGCAGCCGCGGGACAGGGTTGACGAATGAGCAGTTCTTC	CASSRGTGLTNEQFF
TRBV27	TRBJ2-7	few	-	TGTGCCAGCAGTCCACCTTGGGGCCTGGGCTACGAGCAGTACTTC	CASSPPWGLGYEQYF
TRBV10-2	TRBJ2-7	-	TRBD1	TGCGCCAGCAGTGGAACCGGGACAGGATACGAGCAGTACTTC	CASSGTGTGYEQYF
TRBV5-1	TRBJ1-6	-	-	TGCGCCAGCAGCTTAATTAAGGGGACCCTCCACTTT	CASSLIKGTLHF
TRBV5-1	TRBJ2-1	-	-	TGCGCCAGCAGCTTGGAGGCTAGGCACAATGAGCAGTTCTTC	CASSLEARHNEQFF
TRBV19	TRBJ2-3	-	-	TGTGCCAGTAGTTGGGCATACACTAGCACAGATACGCAGTATTTT	CASSWAYTSTDTQYF
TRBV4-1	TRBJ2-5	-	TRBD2	TGCGCCAGCAGCCAGGGGGGAGCGGGAGGGCCGGAGACCCAGTACTTC	CASSQGGAGGPETQYF